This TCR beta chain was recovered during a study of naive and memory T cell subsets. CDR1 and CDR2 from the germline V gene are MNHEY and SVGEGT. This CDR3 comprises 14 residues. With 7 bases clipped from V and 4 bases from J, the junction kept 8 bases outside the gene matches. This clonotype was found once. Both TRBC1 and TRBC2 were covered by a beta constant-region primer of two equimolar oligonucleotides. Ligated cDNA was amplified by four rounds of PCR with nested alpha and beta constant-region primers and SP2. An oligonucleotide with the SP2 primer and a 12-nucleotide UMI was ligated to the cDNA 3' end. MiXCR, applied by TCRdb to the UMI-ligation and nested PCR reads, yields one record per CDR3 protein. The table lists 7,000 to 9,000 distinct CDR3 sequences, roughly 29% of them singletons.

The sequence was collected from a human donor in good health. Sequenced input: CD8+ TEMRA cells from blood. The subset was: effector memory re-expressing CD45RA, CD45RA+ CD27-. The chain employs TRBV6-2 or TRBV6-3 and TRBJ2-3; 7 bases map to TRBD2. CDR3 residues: CASTFWGRADTQYF. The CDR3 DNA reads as TGTGCCAGCACCTTCTGGGGGAGGGCAGATACGCAGTATTTT.